This TCR beta chain is drawn from a study of technical replicates of blood from several donors. The method was immunoSEQ multiplex PCR; TCRdb's version includes in-frame clones alone and lacks a portion of them. The table lists approximately 59,000 clones, approximately 86% of them singletons, with about 4.8% in the top ten. Per the germline V gene, CDR1 is SGHVS and CDR2 is FQNEAQ. The CDR3 is made up of 12 amino acids. Worth noting for this clone: One junction end does not reproduce the germline sequence, and a read error may be involved.

Sequencing input: PBMCs. The sequence was collected from a human donor in good health. Some clones in this sample may be carry-over from other donors' samples. The V call is TRBV7-8, the J call TRBJ2-4; 7 nucleotides agree with TRBD2. The CDR3 loop reads CASSPWEGPAKF. The CDR3 DNA reads TGTGCCAGCAGCCCGTGGGAGGGCCCCGCGAAATTC.